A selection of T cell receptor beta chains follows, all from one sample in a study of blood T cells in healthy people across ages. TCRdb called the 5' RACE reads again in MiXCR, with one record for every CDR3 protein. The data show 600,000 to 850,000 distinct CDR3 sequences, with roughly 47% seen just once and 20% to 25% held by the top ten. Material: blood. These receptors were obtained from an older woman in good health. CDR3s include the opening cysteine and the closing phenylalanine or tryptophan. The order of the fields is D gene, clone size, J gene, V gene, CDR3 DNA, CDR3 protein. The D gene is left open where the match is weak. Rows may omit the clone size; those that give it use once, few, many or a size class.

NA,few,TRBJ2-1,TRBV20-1,TGCAGTGCTAGAGATTCTCTGGGGGGCCGGACTATCAGCTCCTACAATGAGCAGTTCTTC,CSARDSLGGRTISSYNEQFF
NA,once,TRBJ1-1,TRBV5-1,TGCGCCAGCAGTGACCAAGGGACACCGAACACTGAAGCTTTCTTT,CASSDQGTPNTEAFF
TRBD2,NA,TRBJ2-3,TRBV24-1,TGTGCCACCAGTGATTCCGGGACTAGCGCGCCTAGCACAGATACGCAGTATTTT,CATSDSGTSAPSTDTQYF
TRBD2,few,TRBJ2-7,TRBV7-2,TGTGCCAGCGGATATAGCGGGACCACCTCCTACGAGCAGTACTTC,CASGYSGTTSYEQYF
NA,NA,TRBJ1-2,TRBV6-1,TGTGCCAGCAGTGACCAACAGGGACGGAACTATGGCTACACCTTC,CASSDQQGRNYGYTF
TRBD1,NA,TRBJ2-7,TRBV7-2,TGTGCCAGCAGCTTCGGAGCAGGGGGCTTTTCCTACAATGAGCAGTACTTC,CASSFGAGGFSYNEQYF
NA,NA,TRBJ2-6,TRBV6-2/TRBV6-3,TGTGCCAGCAGTTACCATCCAGGGCGCTCTGGGGCCAACGTCCTGACTTTC,CASSYHPGRSGANVLTF
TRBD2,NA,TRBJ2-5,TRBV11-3,TGTGCCAGCAGCTTCACCCGTGAGACTAGCGGGAGCGGTGAGCAGTACTTC,CASSFTRETSGSGEQYF
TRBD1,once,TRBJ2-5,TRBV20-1,TGCAGTGCTAGGGACAGGGTGATTCAAGAGACCCAGTACTTC,CSARDRVIQETQYF
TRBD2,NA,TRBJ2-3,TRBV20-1,TGCAGTGCTCCTCCACTAGCGGGATCCCATACGCAGTATTTT,CSAPPLAGSHTQYF
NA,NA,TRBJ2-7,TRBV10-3,TGTGCCATCAGTGAGTCTCGGCAGGGAGACGAGCAGTACTTC,CAISESRQGDEQYF
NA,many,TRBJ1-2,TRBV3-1,TGTGCCAGCAGCCCCCGGCGCCAGAACTATGGCTACACCTTC,CASSPRRQNYGYTF
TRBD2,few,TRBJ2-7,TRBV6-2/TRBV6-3,TGTGCCAGCAGTTCGACTAGCGGGAGGCCGACTTCCTACGAGCAGTACTTC,CASSSTSGRPTSYEQYF
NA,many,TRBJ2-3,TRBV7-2,TGTGCCAGCAGTTCTAGCGTTGAGACACGTACGACGCAGTATTTT,CASSSSVETRTTQYF
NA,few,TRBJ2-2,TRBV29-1,TGCAGTGGCTTGGACGACGCCGGGGAGCTGTTTTTT,CSGLDDAGELFF
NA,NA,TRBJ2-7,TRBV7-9,TGTGCCAGCAGCCTCGAGGGTCGATTCTACGAGCAGTACTTC,CASSLEGRFYEQYF
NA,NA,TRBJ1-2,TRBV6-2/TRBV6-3,TGTGCCAGCAGTTACTCCCAGACAGGACTATATGGCTACACCTTC,CASSYSQTGLYGYTF
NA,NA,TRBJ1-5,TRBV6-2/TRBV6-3,TGTGCCAGTTCCACTGGTAATCAGCCCCAGCATTTT,CASSTGNQPQHF
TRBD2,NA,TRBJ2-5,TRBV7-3,TGTGCCAGCAGCTTAACGTTGCGGGGGGGTTGGGAGACCCAGTACTTC,CASSLTLRGGWETQYF
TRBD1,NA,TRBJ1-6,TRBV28,TGTGCCAGCAGTTCGCTCAGGGGGCTTGTGGATAATTCACCCCTCCACTTT,CASSSLRGLVDNSPLHF
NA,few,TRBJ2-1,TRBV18,TGTGCCAGCCAGGTATCGGTTGATGAGCAGTTCTTC,CASQVSVDEQFF
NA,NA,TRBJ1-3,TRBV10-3,TGTGCTGCGGGTGGGGACTCTGGAAACACCATATATTTT,CAAGGDSGNTIYF
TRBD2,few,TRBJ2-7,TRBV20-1,TGCAGTGGCCAGACTAGCGGGAGCTTTGAGCAGTACTTC,CSGQTSGSFEQYF
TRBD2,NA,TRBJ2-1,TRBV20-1,TGCAGTGCTCCGACTAGCGGGGACTACAATGAGCAGTTCTTC,CSAPTSGDYNEQFF
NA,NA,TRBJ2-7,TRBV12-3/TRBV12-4,TGTGCCAGCAGTTTAAACCTAATCTCCTACGAGCAGTACTTC,CASSLNLISYEQYF
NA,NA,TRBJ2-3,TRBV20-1,TGCAGTGCGAGAGGGGACTCCCCAAGAGGTACGCAGTATTTT,CSARGDSPRGTQYF
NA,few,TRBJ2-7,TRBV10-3,TGTGCCGCCCAACAGCCAGGCTACGAGCAGTACTTC,CAAQQPGYEQYF
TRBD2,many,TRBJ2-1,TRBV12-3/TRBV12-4,TGTGCCAGCAACACCTGGGCTAGCGGGGGTGAGCAGTTCTTC,CASNTWASGGEQFF
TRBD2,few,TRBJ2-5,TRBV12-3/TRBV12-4,TGTGCCAGCAGTTTATTTACGGGGGGGCGCCAAGAGACCCAGTACTTC,CASSLFTGGRQETQYF
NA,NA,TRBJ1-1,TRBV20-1,TGCAGTGCTAGGACCGGGGGGCGCGGCAACACTGAAGCTTTCTTT,CSARTGGRGNTEAFF
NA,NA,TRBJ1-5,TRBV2,TGTGCCAGCAGATCTCGGGGGGGCAATCAGCCCCAGCATTTT,CASRSRGGNQPQHF
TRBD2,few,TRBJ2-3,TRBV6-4,TGTGCCAGCAGCGCCTATTCGGGGACTAGTAGCCCAGATACGCAGTATTTT,CASSAYSGTSSPDTQYF
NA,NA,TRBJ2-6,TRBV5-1,TGCGCCAGCAGCCGAGGCTCTGGGGCCGACGTCCTGACTTTC,CASSRGSGADVLTF
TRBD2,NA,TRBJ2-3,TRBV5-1,TGCGCCAGCAGAACTCGACTAGCGGCTAGCACAGATACGCAGTATTTT,CASRTRLAASTDTQYF
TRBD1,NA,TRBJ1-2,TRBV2,TGTGCCAGCAGTGCCCTTTCGACAGGGGGCCCTGAGGGCTACACCTTC,CASSALSTGGPEGYTF
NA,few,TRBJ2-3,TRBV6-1,TGTGCCAGCAGTGAGCTCATTGGAGGGGCCTCTCTGAATACGCAGTATTTT,CASSELIGGASLNTQYF
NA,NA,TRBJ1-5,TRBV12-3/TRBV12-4,TGTGCCAGCAGTCCCTCGGGGTATAGCAATCAGCCCCGGCATTTT,CASSPSGYSNQPRHF
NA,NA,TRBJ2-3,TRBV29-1,TGCAGCGTTGTTCAGACCTCCCAGTATTTT,CSVVQTSQYF
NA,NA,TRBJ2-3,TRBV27,TGTGCCAGCAGTTCTCCCCCCCTAGAGGGAGCAGATACGCAGTATTTT,CASSSPPLEGADTQYF